This T cell receptor beta chain derives from a study of T cells in Graves' hyperthyroidism and ophthalmopathy. Concerning this clonotype itself: Its target is unknown. Its ends do not fully match the called genes, so a read error is possible.

From RNA transcripts, TCR beta CDR3 regions were amplified. HTBI primers were used for first-round RT-PCR of the TCR CDR3. TCRdb recomputed calls from the multiplex PCR reads with MiXCR, one row per CDR3 protein. The table includes about 500,000 distinct CDR3 sequences, 46% detected once. Diagnosis relied on clinical symptoms, serum thyroxine and TRAb, thyroid ultrasound and orbital computed tomography. Whole-study results and caveats: Most thyroid-expanded clonotypes above 0.001 were also found in blood. Using 13 V-J features, a model discriminated ophthalmopathy from stable hyperthyroidism. The model's output predicted ophthalmopathy at a median of roughly 6 months prior to onset.

Germline V lookup: CDR1 ENHRY, CDR2 SYGVKD. The CDR3 consists of 14 residues. The sequencing sample was made of peripheral blood or thyroid tissue (not recorded which). This sequence originates from an adult woman with Graves' disease, either hyperthyroidism or ophthalmopathy (not recorded which). The gene calls are TRBV10-3 and TRBJ2-7; 12 bases line up with TRBD2. CDR3 nucleotides: TGTGCCATCAGAGGACTAGCGGGGACCTACGGGCAGTACTTC. It translates to CAIRGLAGTYGQYF.